One sample yielded the 25 T cell receptor beta chains listed below, sequenced in a study of response to subunit inactivated influenza vaccine. Each CDR3 protein is one row after TCRdb ran MiXCR on the RT-PCR reads. Seen here are around 200,000 distinct CDR3 sequences, about 9% observed once, and the top ten hold approximately 10%. The source material was non-naive T cells sorted from PBMCs, sampled on the day of vaccination. The source of these receptors is a man in his fifties or sixties who received an inactivated influenza vaccine.

This clonotype was observed a few times. This sequence joins TRBV6-2 or TRBV6-3 and TRBJ2-3; tentative D call: TRBD2 (6 bases). There are 15 residues in the CDR3. Germline CDR1 is MNHEY and CDR2 is SVGEGT. Trimming cost V 0 bases and J 4 bases, with 11 bases left between them. The CDR3 region has the DNA TGTGCCAGCAGTTACTCGCGTGGAGGGGCAGATACGCAGTATTTT. Translating gives CASSYSRGGADTQYF.

For the CDR3, the DNA is TGTGCCAGCAGCCGGGGGCTCCTCTGCGAGCAGTACTTC. As protein: CASSRGLLCEQYF. V and J are TRBV5-6 and TRBJ2-7, with D possibly called TRBD1 or TRBD2 (6 bases each). Trimming removed 4 bases from V and 6 bases from J, with 14 bases in between. The CDR3 extends over 13 amino acids. CDR1 is SGHDT, CDR2 YYEEEE, per germline.

In its sample, this clonotype was seen a few times. The genes are TRBV19 and TRBJ2-1; 13 bases fit TRBD2. Per the germline V gene, CDR1 is LNHDA and CDR2 is SQIVND (reference sequence). J was trimmed by 9 bases and V by 4 bases; bases with no gene match: 3. The CDR3 runs 14 residues. CDR3 sequence (DNA): TGTGCCAGTAGTAACGGACTAGCGGGAGTTGAGCAGTTCTTC. It specifies CASSNGLAGVEQFF.

The rearrangement uses TRBV5-4 and TRBJ2-5; D is unclear. V lost 2 bases, J lost 7 bases, and 15 bases lay in between. The CDR3 sequence is 14 residues long. In germline, CDR1 is SGHNT, CDR2 YYREEE (reference sequence). CDR3 nucleotides: TGTGCCAGCAGCTTTGTCGGCACGACGGGGACCCAGTACTTC. It encodes CASSFVGTTGTQYF.

This clonotype appeared many times. This chain links TRBV30 with TRBJ2-7; D is perhaps TRBD2 (6 bases). The germline V gene has CDR1 GTSNPN and CDR2 SVGIG (reference sequence). The CDR3 consists of 12 residues. Trimming left V 5 bases short and J 5 bases short, with 13 bases between. The CDR3 loop reads CAWQPGLNEQYF. CDR3 coding DNA: TGTGCCTGGCAGCCGGGACTCAACGAGCAGTACTTC.

This clonotype was picked up many times. This rearrangement joins TRBV5-5 to TRBJ2-7, with a possible D match to TRBD2 (6 bases). V was trimmed by 5 bases and J by 4 bases, leaving 19 bases between them. The length of the CDR3 is 15 residues. Per the germline V gene, CDR1 is SGHKS and CDR2 is YYEKEE (reference sequence). DNA of the CDR3: TGTGCCAGCAGTTACCTGTGGGGGGAGAGGTACGAGCAGTACTTC. It yields the protein CASSYLWGERYEQYF.

The V gene is TRBV5-5, the J gene TRBJ1-2, with D possibly TRBD1 on 5 matching bases. The V end was cut by 2 bases, the J end by 4 bases, with 9 bases between. Per the germline V gene, CDR1 is SGHKS and CDR2 is YYEKEE (reference sequence). This CDR3 comprises 13 residues. Written as DNA, the CDR3 is TGTGCCAGCAGCTTCAGGACACTCTATGGCTACACCTTC. Residues: CASSFRTLYGYTF.

V is TRBV20-1 and J is TRBJ2-7; D remains ambiguous. Germline CDR1 DFQATT, CDR2 SNEGSKA (reference sequence). The CDR3 runs to 12 residues. Trimming stripped 0 bases from V and 2 bases from J, with 5 bases between. CDR3 amino acids: CSARDDTYEQYF. CDR3 sequence (DNA): TGCAGTGCTAGAGATGACACCTACGAGCAGTACTTC.

This clonotype has a handful of counts. CDR3 protein: CASSASGGLNTGELFF. DNA of the CDR3: TGTGCCAGCAGTGCCTCAGGGGGCCTGAACACCGGGGAGCTGTTTTTT. The V call is TRBV25-1, the J call TRBJ2-2; 8 nucleotides agree with TRBD1. V was clipped by 4 bases and J by 1 base; unmatched bases: 5. Germline assignment: CDR1 MGHDK and CDR2 SYGVNS. The CDR3 runs 16 residues.

A few counts support this clonotype. The V gene is TRBV20-1, the J gene TRBJ2-7; 7 nucleotides match TRBD1. Unmatched junction bases numbered 1, after V lost 5 bases and J lost 0 bases. The CDR3 has 12 amino acids. CDR1 is DFQATT, CDR2 SNEGSKA, per germline (reference sequence). CDR3 bases: TGCAGTGCTTGGGACAGCTCCTACGAGCAGTACTTC. Its protein is CSAWDSSYEQYF.

This clonotype came up many times. The chain is built from TRBV19 and TRBJ2-7, with 9 bases fitting TRBD1. Germline V gene lookup returns CDR1 LNHDA and CDR2 SQIVND (reference sequence). The length of the CDR3 is 14 residues. The junction had 3 bases not matched to a gene; V was cut back by 4 bases and J by 2 bases. The CDR3 bases are TGTGCCAGTAGTACGTACAGGGGGCCCTACGAGCAGTACTTC. Translating gives CASSTYRGPYEQYF.

This clonotype has just a few counts. The J gene is TRBJ2-3, the V gene TRBV29-1; TRBD2 matches at 12 bases. The CDR3 is made up of 17 amino acids. Trimming took 2 bases from V and 3 from J; bases not matched to a gene: 9. Germline CDR1 and CDR2: SQVTM and ANQGSEA. CDR3 bases: TGCAGCGTTGAACTAGCGGGAGGGCCCATGAGGACAGATACGCAGTATTTT. It is translated as CSVELAGGPMRTDTQYF.

This clonotype occurred a few times. CDR3 sequence reads: CASSEARDTQYF. CDR3 DNA: TGTGCCAGCAGTGAAGCACGCGATACGCAGTATTTT. The chain has TRBV6-1 and TRBJ2-3; unclear D gene. The CDR3 consists of 12 residues. Germline assignment: CDR1 MNHNS and CDR2 SASEGT. V shed 0 bases and J shed 6 bases, with 4 bases lying between them.

Only a few counts were recorded for this clonotype. The chain carries TRBV21-1 and TRBJ1-2; TRBD1 is the table's D call, not checked against the DNA. TRBV21-1 corresponds to a pseudogene. This CDR3 has 14 amino acids. This chain's CDR3 is CASNCERAGYGYTF. In DNA, the CDR3 is TGTGCCAGCAACTGCGAAAGGGCGGGCTATGGCTACACCTTC.

The rearrangement links TRBV20-1 to TRBJ2-3; D is possibly TRBD2 (6 bases). This CDR3 comprises 13 residues. Per the germline V gene, CDR1 is DFQATT and CDR2 is SNEGSKA (reference sequence). The V end was cut by 5 bases, the J end by 0 bases, with 9 bases between. CDR3 residues: CSAPAGSTDTQYF. The CDR3 DNA is TGCAGTGCTCCCGCGGGAAGCACAGATACGCAGTATTTT.

There are a few counts of this clonotype. The chain has TRBV6-1 and TRBJ2-7; D is ambiguous. The CDR3 runs to 13 residues. Germline CDR1 reads MNHNS; CDR2 reads SASEGT. V dropped 9 bases and J dropped 2 bases, with 14 bases sitting between them. CDR3 in amino acids: CASFSDLTYEQYF. The CDR3 nucleotides read TGTGCCAGTTTCTCGGACCTTACCTACGAGCAGTACTTC.

This clonotype was found a few times. This chain links TRBV4-2 with TRBJ2-2, with unresolved D. Germline V gives CDR1 LGHNA, CDR2 YNFKEQ. This CDR3 is 14 amino acids long. The V gene lost 0 bases and the J gene lost 7 bases, with 9 bases spanning the gap. This CDR3 reads CASSQDHPNGELFF. Here the CDR3 DNA reads TGTGCCAGCAGCCAAGATCATCCGAACGGGGAGCTGTTTTTT.

The table lists this clonotype with many counts. The chain uses TRBV4-2 and TRBJ1-2; 9 nucleotides align to TRBD1. Losses at the gene ends were 4 bases for V and 4 bases for J; bases not matched to a gene: 7. The CDR3 contains 15 residues. The germline V gene has CDR1 LGHNA and CDR2 YNFKEQ. CDR3 nucleotide sequence: TGTGCCAGCAGCCCTCGGACAGGGGTAGGCTATGGCTACACCTTC. Translating it yields CASSPRTGVGYGYTF.

Ten or more counts support this clonotype. The chain is built from TRBV7-2 and TRBJ2-1, with 12 bases that match TRBD2. CDR1 and CDR2 (germline): SGHTA, FQGNSA. The CDR3 runs to 16 residues. Here the CDR3 DNA reads TGTGCGAACAGACTAGCGGGAGCCGGGGGGTCTCATGAGCAGTTCTTC. It encodes CANRLAGAGGSHEQFF.

This clonotype was observed at least ten times. The chain couples TRBV30 to TRBJ2-3; D remains ambiguous. V was pared by 4 bases and J by 1 base, with 15 bases between. Germline V lookup: CDR1 GTSNPN, CDR2 SVGIG (reference sequence). This CDR3 region has 15 residues. Here the CDR3 DNA reads TGTGCCTGGAAGACTCTCACTCGGGGCACAGATACGCAGTATTTT. Translated, it gives CAWKTLTRGTDTQYF.

This chain uses TRBV10-1 with TRBJ2-3; maybe TRBD2 (5 bases). Germline V CDR1 and CDR2: WNHNN, SYGVQD (reference sequence). V dropped 3 bases and J dropped 2 bases, with 12 bases sitting between them. The CDR3 sequence is 15 residues long. The CDR3 nucleotides read TGCGCCAGCAGTGACCCCGCGACTATCACAGATACGCAGTATTTT. This sequence encodes CASSDPATITDTQYF.

In its sample, this clonotype was seen many times. The V and J genes are TRBV12-3 or TRBV12-4 and TRBJ1-2, with D possibly being TRBD1 (6 bases). The CDR3 totals 13 residues. V shed 4 bases and J shed 6 bases, with 12 bases lying between them. The chain's CDR3 is CASSSRRDNGYTF. The CDR3 DNA is TGTGCCAGCAGTTCGCGGAGGGACAATGGCTACACCTTC.

The sample holds a few counts of this clonotype. The chain employs TRBV27 and TRBJ2-7, with D perhaps TRBD2 (6 bases). Germline V CDR1 and CDR2: MNHEY, SMNVEV (reference sequence). The CDR3 loop spans 15 amino acids. V lost 5 bases to trimming and J lost 3 bases, with 17 bases between them. The CDR3 sequence is CASSALPGARYEQYF. For the CDR3, the DNA is TGTGCCAGCAGTGCGTTACCGGGAGCCCGCTACGAGCAGTACTTC.

The rearrangement uses TRBV19 and TRBJ1-1; 8 positions match TRBD1. This CDR3 region has 15 residues. Germline V gene lookup returns CDR1 LNHDA and CDR2 SQIVND (reference sequence). The J segment lost 0 bases and the V segment lost 8 bases, leaving 8 bases of the junction unmatched. DNA of the CDR3: TGTGCCAGTTACAGGGGGAAGGGGATGAACACTGAAGCTTTCTTT. It yields the protein CASYRGKGMNTEAFF.

This clonotype was seen repeatedly, ten times or more. V and J are TRBV6-4 and TRBJ2-1, with 7 bases aligning to TRBD1. Germline-derived CDR1 and CDR2 are MRHNA and SNTAGT. CDR3 length equals 14 residues. V was clipped by 6 bases and J by 10 bases; unmatched bases: 12. As DNA, the CDR3 is TGTGCCAGCAGCCTAGACACAGGGGTGGACGAGCAGTTCTTC. It yields the protein CASSLDTGVDEQFF.